This TCR beta chain was found in a study of T cell responses to AZD1222 COVID-19 vaccine. General observations from the study: With dominance at 160-218 and 743-854, vaccine-associated CD4 TCRs spanned spike. Sampling that yielded the repertoires occurred only after the peak T cell response.

TCRdb's copy holds only in-frame clones and misses some; the assay was immunoSEQ multiplex PCR. The table shows 130,000 to 150,000 clones, with around 89% occurring only once. A note on this clone: Its target is unknown.

Specimen: peripheral blood, collected on day 0 of AZD1222 vaccination. The source of this sequence is an adult in good health.

The CDR3 region is CASSLQGEGAGELFF. DNA for the CDR3: TGTGCCAGCAGTTTACAGGGGGAGGGGGCCGGGGAGCTGTTTTTT. The V gene is TRBV27, the J gene TRBJ2-2, with D tentatively TRBD1 or TRBD2 (7 bases each). The germline V gene has CDR1 MNHEY and CDR2 SMNVEV (reference sequence). V was pared by 2 bases and J by 6 bases, with 13 bases between. The CDR3 extends over 15 amino acids.